This TCR beta chain was documented in a study of blood T cell repertoires in COVID-19. Only in-frame clones appear in the TCRdb table, and some are missing; sequencing was by immunoSEQ multiplex PCR. The repertoire holds 250,000 or so clones, with about four fifths as singletons. This CDR3 has 11 residues. Germline V gene sequence: CDR1 MNHEY, CDR2 SVGEGT. The germline V and J ends were trimmed by 1 base and 10 bases, with 5 bases remaining between them. The chain recombines TRBV6-2 or TRBV6-3 with TRBJ2-1; D call uncertain. The sample comprised peripheral blood. The TCR originated in a man over 45 with acute or convalescent COVID-19. The CDR3 protein is CASSYYQEQFF. The CDR3 DNA is TGTGCCAGCAGTTACTACCAGGAGCAGTTCTTC.